This record covers a single T cell receptor (beta chain). This record belongs to a study of blood T cell repertoires in COVID-19. TCRdb keeps only in-frame clones here, not all; method: immunoSEQ multiplex PCR. Of approximately 160,000 clones detected, approximately 84% appear once; the ten largest clones hold 7.5% to 9.5%. The ends lost 6 bases at V and 3 bases at J; junction bases unmatched: 5. The CDR3 spans 15 residues. Germline V gene lookup returns CDR1 SGHNT and CDR2 YENEEA. Sequencing was carried out using peripheral blood. The source of this sequence is a man in his forties or fifties who had recovered from COVID-19. V is TRBV11-3 and J is TRBJ2-3, with TRBD2 matching 11 bases. This CDR3 reads CASSSGGAGTDTQYF. In nucleotides, the CDR3 is TGTGCCAGCAGTAGCGGGGGGGCCGGGACAGATACGCAGTATTTT.